These T cell receptor beta chains were read from a single sample in a study of cytomegalovirus exposure and HLA in healthy donors. Produced via immunoSEQ multiplex PCR; TCRdb's table is partial and in-frame only. The data contain 200,000 to 250,000 clones, roughly 80% of them singletons. Input material: PBMCs. The receptors derive from a male donor in good health and CMV-seronegative. Both conserved end residues are part of each CDR3. A D gene is named only where the DNA matches it firmly. Size is stated for part of the rows, as once, few or many counts, or as a class when the clone is expanded.

TRBJ2-2 - TRBV19 - CASSPAKFNTGELFF TGTGCCAGTAGCCCCGCGAAATTTAACACCGGGGAGCTGTTTTTT
TRBJ2-1 TRBD2 TRBV10-3 - CAISGLAGDHEQFF TGTGCCATCAGCGGACTAGCGGGAGATCATGAGCAGTTCTTC
TRBJ2-7 - TRBV4-2 - CASSQDREQYEQYF TGTGCCAGCAGCCAAGACCGGGAACAGTACGAGCAGTACTTC
TRBJ1-1 - TRBV7-3 - CASSRSRNTEAFF TGTGCCAGCAGCCGTTCGAGGAACACTGAAGCTTTCTTT
TRBJ2-7 - TRBV7-8 once CASSLKSLGGNEQYF TGTGCCAGCAGCTTAAAATCTCTGGGGGGAAACGAGCAGTACTTC
TRBJ2-5 - TRBV19 - CASSIEGAAAKYF TGTGCCAGTAGTATAGAGGGAGCGGCCGCCAAGTACTTC
TRBJ2-2 - TRBV7-6 once CASSLLGAGELFF TGTGCCAGCAGCTTACTAGGGGCCGGGGAGCTGTTTTTT
TRBJ2-1 TRBD2 TRBV10-3 - CAISETSGFSYNEQFF TGTGCCATCAGTGAGACTAGCGGGTTCTCCTACAATGAGCAGTTCTTC
TRBJ1-1 TRBD1 TRBV11-2 - CASRQRGQGNTEAFF TGTGCCAGCAGGCAAAGAGGACAGGGAAACACTGAAGCTTTCTTT
TRBJ2-7 TRBD1 TRBV5-8 - CASSSGTGVSSEQYF TGTGCCAGCAGCTCCGGGACAGGGGTGTCGAGTGAGCAGTACTTC
TRBJ2-7 TRBD2 TRBV14 once CASSQEPTSGPLRF TGTGCCAGCAGCCAAGAGCCGACTAGCGGGCCGCTCCGCTTC
TRBJ2-1 - TRBV14 - CASSQDTATFSEQFF TGTGCCAGCAGCCAAGATACAGCCACGTTCTCCGAGCAGTTCTTC
TRBJ2-1 - TRBV19 - CARYGDRGNEQFF TGTGCCCGCTACGGGGATCGTGGCAATGAGCAGTTCTTC
TRBJ2-2 - TRBV5-4 - CASSFGYTGELFF TGTGCCAGCAGCTTCGGGTACACCGGGGAGCTGTTTTTT
TRBJ2-4 - TRBV15 - CATSRDRRRDIQYF TGTGCCACCAGCAGAGACCGCAGGCGGGACATTCAGTACTTC
TRBJ2-5 TRBD2 TRBV7-3 few CASSPGGDRETQYF TGTGCCAGCAGCCCGGGGGGGGACCGGGAGACCCAGTACTTC
TRBJ2-7 - TRBV11-2 - CASSFGAYEQYF TGTGCCAGCAGCTTCGGAGCCTACGAGCAGTACTTC
TRBJ2-1 TRBD2 TRBV5-1 once CASSKTSVLSYNEQFF TGCGCCAGCAGCAAGACTAGCGTTCTCTCCTACAATGAGCAGTTCTTC